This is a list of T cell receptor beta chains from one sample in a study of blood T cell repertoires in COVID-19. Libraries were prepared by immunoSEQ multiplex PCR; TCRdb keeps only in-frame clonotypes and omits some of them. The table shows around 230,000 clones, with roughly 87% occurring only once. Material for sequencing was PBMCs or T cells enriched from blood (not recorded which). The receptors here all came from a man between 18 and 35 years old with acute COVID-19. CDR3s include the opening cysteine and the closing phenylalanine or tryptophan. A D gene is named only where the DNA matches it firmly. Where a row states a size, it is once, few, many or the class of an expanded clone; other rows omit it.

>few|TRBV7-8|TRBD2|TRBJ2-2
TGTGCCAGCAGCCCCCGTGACGGGAGGGCAAACACCGGGGAGCTGTTTTTT
CASSPRDGRANTGELFF
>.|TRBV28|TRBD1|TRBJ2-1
TGTGCCAGCACCGGGGACAGGGTCTACAATGAGCAGTTCTTC
CASTGDRVYNEQFF
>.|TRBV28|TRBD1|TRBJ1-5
TGTGCCAGCAGTTCCGGACAGGGAAGCAATCAGCCCCAGCATTTT
CASSSGQGSNQPQHF
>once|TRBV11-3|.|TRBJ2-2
TGTGCCAGCAGCTTAGATCTCCGGCTAGCGCGCAAGAACACCGGGGAGCTGTTTTTT
CASSLDLRLARKNTGELFF
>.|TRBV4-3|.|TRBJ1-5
TGCGCCAGCAGCCAAGATATGGGGGGACGGGGCAATCAGCCCCAGCATTTT
CASSQDMGGRGNQPQHF
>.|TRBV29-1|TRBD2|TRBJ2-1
TGCAGCGTTCTAGGGACTAGCGGGAGAGGCAATGAGCAGTTCTTC
CSVLGTSGRGNEQFF
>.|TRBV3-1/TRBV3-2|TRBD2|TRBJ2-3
TGTGCCAGCAGCCAAGATAACCAGCGGGAGGGCTCAGATACGCAGTATTTT
CASSQDNQREGSDTQYF
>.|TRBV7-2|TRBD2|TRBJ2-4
TGTGCCAGCAGCACACCGGGACTAGCGGTAGCCAAAAACATTCAGTACTTC
CASSTPGLAVAKNIQYF
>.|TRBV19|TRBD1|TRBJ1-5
TGTGCCAGTAGTACCAGAGACAGGGGGCGGAATCAGCCCCAGCATTTT
CASSTRDRGRNQPQHF
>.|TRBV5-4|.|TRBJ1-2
TGTGCCAGCAGCGAGACAGGCCTGTTCTATGGCTACACCTTC
CASSETGLFYGYTF
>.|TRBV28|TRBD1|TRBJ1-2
TGTGCCAGCACCCGGAGGGACAGAGTCCATGGCTACACCTTC
CASTRRDRVHGYTF
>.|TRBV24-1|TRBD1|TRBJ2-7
TGTGCCACCAGTACGACAGGGGGCAGCTACGAGCAGTACTTC
CATSTTGGSYEQYF
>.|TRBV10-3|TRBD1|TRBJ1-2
TGTGCCATCAGTGAGTCAGGGTTTCAGGGGGTCTATGGCTACACCTTC
CAISESGFQGVYGYTF
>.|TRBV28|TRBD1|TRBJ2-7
TGTGCCAGCAGTTCGGCGGCAGGGGGTATCAACGAGCAGTACTTC
CASSSAAGGINEQYF
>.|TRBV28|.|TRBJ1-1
TGTGCCGGCGGACAGAGGAACACTGAAGCTTTCTTT
CAGGQRNTEAFF
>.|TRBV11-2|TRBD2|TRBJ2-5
TGTGCCAGCAGCTTAGGAGGGCGGGGGTTGGAGACCCAGTACTTC
CASSLGGRGLETQYF
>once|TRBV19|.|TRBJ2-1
TGTGCCAGTAGTATAGATCTCTCCAGCGCCTACAATGAGCAGTTCTTC
CASSIDLSSAYNEQFF
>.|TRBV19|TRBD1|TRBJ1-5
TGTGCCAGTAGTCCCCCCGGGACAGATTATCAACCCCAGCATTTT
CASSPPGTDYQPQHF
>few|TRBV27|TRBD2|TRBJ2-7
TGTGCCAGCAGTCCTATCACGTGGGGACTAGCCGAGGAGCAGTACTTC
CASSPITWGLAEEQYF
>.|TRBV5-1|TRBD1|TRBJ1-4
TGCGCCAGCAGCCCGGGACAGGGCGGGGAAAAACTGTTTTTT
CASSPGQGGEKLFF
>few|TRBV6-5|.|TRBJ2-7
TGTGCCAGCAGCCTTCGACAGAGTAATTTCTACGAGCAGTACTTC
CASSLRQSNFYEQYF
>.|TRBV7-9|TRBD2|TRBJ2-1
TGTGCCAGCAGCCCTCTAGCGGACAATGAGCAGTTCTTC
CASSPLADNEQFF
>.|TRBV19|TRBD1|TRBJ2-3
TGTGCCAGTAGTGGGACAGGGGCTAGCACAGATACGCAGTATTTT
CASSGTGASTDTQYF
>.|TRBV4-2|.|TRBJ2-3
TGTGCCAGCAGCCAAGAGGGGGGGCTACTGTTAACGGGTACGCAGTATTTT
CASSQEGGLLLTGTQYF
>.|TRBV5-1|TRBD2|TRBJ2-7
TGCGCCAGCAGCTTGGGCGGGAGTGGTTACGAGCAGTACTTC
CASSLGGSGYEQYF
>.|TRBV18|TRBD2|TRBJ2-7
TGTGCCAGCATACGACTAGCGGGAGACTACGAGCAGTACTTC
CASIRLAGDYEQYF
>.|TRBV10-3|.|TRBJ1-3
TGTGCCATCAGTGAGTCGCGGGAGACTGGAAACACCATATATTTT
CAISESRETGNTIYF
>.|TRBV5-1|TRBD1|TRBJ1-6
TGCGCCAGCAGCTTGGGGAACCGGGACAGAGTCCTCCACTTT
CASSLGNRDRVLHF
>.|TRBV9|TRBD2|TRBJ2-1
TGTGCCAGCAGCGTAGGGAGCGGGAGGGCCAATGAGCAGTTCTTC
CASSVGSGRANEQFF
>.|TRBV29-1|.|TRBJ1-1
TGCAGCGTTGAAAAGCCGGGTGAAGCTTTCTTT
CSVEKPGEAFF
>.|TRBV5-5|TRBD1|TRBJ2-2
TGTGCCAGCAGCCCGGGGACAGGGGGCATTACGACCGGGGAGCTGTTTTTT
CASSPGTGGITTGELFF
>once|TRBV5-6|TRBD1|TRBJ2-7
TGTGCCAGCAGCTCGGAGGGACAGGGCCAATACGAGCAGTACTTC
CASSSEGQGQYEQYF
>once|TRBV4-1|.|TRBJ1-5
TGCGCCAGCAGCCAAGAACAGGGCCTGACTCAGCCCCAGCATTTT
CASSQEQGLTQPQHF
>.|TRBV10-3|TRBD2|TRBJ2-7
TGTGCCATCAGTGATACTAGCGGGATCGACTACGAGCAGTACTTC
CAISDTSGIDYEQYF
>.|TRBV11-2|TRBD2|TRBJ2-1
TGTGCCAGCAGCACCCGGACTAGCGGGGCAGACAATGAGCAGTTCTTC
CASSTRTSGADNEQFF
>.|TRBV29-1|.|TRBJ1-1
TGCAGCGTAAGAGGGGGTACAGTAAAGAACACTGAAGCTTTCTTT
CSVRGGTVKNTEAFF
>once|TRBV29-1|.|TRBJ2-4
TGCAGCGTCGGAGGTATTGCGGGATTAGCCAAAAACATTCAGTACTTC
CSVGGIAGLAKNIQYF
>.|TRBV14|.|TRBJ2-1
TGTGCCAGCAGCCAAGATATTCCCTATGAGCAGTTCTTC
CASSQDIPYEQFF
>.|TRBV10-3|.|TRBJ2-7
TGTGCCATCAGTGAGCCGGACAGTTCTTGGGAGCAGTACTTC
CAISEPDSSWEQYF
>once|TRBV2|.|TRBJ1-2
TGTGCCAGCAGTGAAGCTGCGGCTGTTAGCGGCTATGGCTACACCTTC
CASSEAAAVSGYGYTF
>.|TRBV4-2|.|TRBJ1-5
TGTGCCAGCAGCCAAGGGGAGTTAGGCCAGCCCCAGCATTTT
CASSQGELGQPQHF
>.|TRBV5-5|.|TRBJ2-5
TGTGCCAGCAGCCCCTTTTCTACGGGGACCCAGTACTTC
CASSPFSTGTQYF
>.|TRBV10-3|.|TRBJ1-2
TGTGCCATCAGTGCAGGACAACTTGGCAACTATGGCTACACCTTC
CAISAGQLGNYGYTF
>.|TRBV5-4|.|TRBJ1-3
TGTGCCAGCAGGGAGGACCTGGGGGGTGGAAACACCATATATTTT
CASREDLGGGNTIYF
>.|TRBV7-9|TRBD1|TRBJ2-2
TGTGCCAGCAGCTTGGACCGGGACAGGGGAGGGACCGGAGAGCTGTTTTTT
CASSLDRDRGGTGELFF
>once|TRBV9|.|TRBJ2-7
TGTGCCAGCAGCCCCAGGACAGACTCCTACGAGCAGTACTTC
CASSPRTDSYEQYF
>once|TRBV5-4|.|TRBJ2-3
TGTGCCAGCAGCTTGTCCTCGTCGGGTTCAGATACGCAGTATTTT
CASSLSSSGSDTQYF
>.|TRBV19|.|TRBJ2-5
TGTGCCAGTAGTACGACAGGTCAAGAGACCCAGTACTTC
CASSTTGQETQYF
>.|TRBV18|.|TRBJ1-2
TGTGCCAGCTCACCGAATCCAATCGACACTAACTATGGCTACACCTTC
CASSPNPIDTNYGYTF
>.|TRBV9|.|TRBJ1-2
TGTGCCAGCGACTCAATCTATGGCTACACCTTC
CASDSIYGYTF
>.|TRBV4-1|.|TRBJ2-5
TGCGCCAGCAGCGGACAGTACCAAGAGACCCAGTACTTC
CASSGQYQETQYF
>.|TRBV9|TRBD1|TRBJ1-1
TGTGCCAGCAGCCAAAGATCCGGGACAGGGACCACTGAAGCTTTCTTT
CASSQRSGTGTTEAFF
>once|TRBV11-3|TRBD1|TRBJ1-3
TGTGCCAGTTCGACAGGGAGCTCTGGAAACACCATATATTTT
CASSTGSSGNTIYF
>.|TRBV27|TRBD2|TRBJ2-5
TGTGCCAGCAGTTGGCTAGCGGGAGGGGAGACCCAGTACTTC
CASSWLAGGETQYF
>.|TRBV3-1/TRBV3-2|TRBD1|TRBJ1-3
TGTGCCAGCAGCCATGGGACAGGCTCTGGAAACACCATATATTTT
CASSHGTGSGNTIYF
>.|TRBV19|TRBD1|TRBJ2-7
TGTGCCAGTAGTACCATTACAGGGGATCATGGCTACGAGCAGTACTTC
CASSTITGDHGYEQYF
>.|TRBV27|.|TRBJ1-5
TGTGCCAGCAGTTTAAGCCCGGGACATTCTAATCAGCCCCAGCATTTT
CASSLSPGHSNQPQHF